The clone carrying this T cell receptor beta chain was seen a handful of times. This entry comes from a study of T-cell reconstitution after alpha-beta-depleted transplantation in children. Unique molecular identifiers were incorporated into the prepared TCRbeta library. TCRdb itself ran the PCR reads through MiXCR, one entry per CDR3 protein. The top ten hold approximately 2.1% of the sample, which has a few hundred thousand distinct CDR3 sequences, over 10% seen once. Germline values: CDR1 KGHDR, CDR2 SFDVKD. The ends were cut back, 4 bases at V and 3 bases at J, with 17 bases in the middle. The CDR3 extends over 16 amino acids.

The sequencing used PBMCs, mostly from graft donor cells, collected 360 days after TCRalphabeta/CD19-depleted stem cell transplant. The chain recombines TRBV24-1 with TRBJ2-5; unclear D gene. This sequence was found in a male patient aged 5 to 17 who had a stem cell transplant for acute myeloid leukemia, so the T cells may come from the graft donor. The CDR3 is CATSDPAVPTKETQYF. CDR3 DNA sequence: TGTGCCACCAGTGACCCGGCAGTTCCAACGAAAGAGACCCAGTACTTC.